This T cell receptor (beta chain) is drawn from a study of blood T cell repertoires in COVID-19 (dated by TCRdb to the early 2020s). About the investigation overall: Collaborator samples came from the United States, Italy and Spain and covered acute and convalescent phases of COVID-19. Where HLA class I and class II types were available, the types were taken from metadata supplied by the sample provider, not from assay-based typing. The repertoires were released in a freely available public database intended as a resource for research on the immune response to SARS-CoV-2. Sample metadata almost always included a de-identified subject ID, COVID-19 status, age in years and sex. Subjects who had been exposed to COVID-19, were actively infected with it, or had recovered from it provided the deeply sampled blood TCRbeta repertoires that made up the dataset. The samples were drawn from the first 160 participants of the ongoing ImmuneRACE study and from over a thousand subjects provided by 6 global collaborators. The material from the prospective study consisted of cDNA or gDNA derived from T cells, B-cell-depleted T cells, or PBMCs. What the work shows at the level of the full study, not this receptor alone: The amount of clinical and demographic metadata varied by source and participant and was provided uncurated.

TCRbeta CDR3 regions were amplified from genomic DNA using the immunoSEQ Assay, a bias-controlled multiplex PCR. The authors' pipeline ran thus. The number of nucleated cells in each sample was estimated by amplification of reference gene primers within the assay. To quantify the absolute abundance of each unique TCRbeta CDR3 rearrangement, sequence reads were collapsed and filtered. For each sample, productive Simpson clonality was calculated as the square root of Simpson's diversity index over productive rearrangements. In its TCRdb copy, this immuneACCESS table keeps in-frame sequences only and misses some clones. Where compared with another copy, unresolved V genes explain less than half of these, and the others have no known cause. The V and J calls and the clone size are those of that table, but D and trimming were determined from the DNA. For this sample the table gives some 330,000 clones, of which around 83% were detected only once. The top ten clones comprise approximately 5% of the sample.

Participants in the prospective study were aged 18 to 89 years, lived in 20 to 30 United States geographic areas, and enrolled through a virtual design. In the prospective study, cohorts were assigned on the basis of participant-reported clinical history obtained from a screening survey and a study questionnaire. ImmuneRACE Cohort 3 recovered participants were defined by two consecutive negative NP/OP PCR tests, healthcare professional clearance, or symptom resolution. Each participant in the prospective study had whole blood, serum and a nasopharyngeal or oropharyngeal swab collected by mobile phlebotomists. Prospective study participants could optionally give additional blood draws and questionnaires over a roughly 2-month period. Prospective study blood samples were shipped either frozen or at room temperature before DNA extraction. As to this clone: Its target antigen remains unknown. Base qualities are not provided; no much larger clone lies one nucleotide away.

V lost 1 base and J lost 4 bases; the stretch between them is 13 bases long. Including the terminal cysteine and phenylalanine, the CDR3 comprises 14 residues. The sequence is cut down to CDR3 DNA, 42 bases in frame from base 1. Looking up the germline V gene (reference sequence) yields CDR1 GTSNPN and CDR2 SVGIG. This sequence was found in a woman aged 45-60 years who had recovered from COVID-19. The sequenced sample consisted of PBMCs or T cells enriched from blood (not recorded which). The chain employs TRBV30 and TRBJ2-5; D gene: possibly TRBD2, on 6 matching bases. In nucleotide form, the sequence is TGTGCCTGGAGTGGGGGTTTGGGGGGAGAGACCCAGTACTTC. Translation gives CAWSGGLGGETQYF.